This T cell receptor beta chain was identified in a study of siplizumab effects on memory and regulatory T cells (dated 2019 in TCRdb). Study-wide context: The study examined how the anti-CD2 antibody siplizumab affects alloreactive T-cell subsets in allogeneic mixed lymphocyte reactions built from human PBMCs.

Summary of the overall study and its limitations: About 75-95% of proliferating CD4+ or CD8+ clones could not be given a naive or memory phenotype. Sequences below about 10^-5 frequency were poorly captured, so only a minor fraction of alloreactive clones could be mapped to unstimulated subsets. Whether proliferating Tregs from siplizumab cultures were suppressive was not functionally confirmed. Unstimulated naive T cells appeared to be more diverse than memory T cells, and naive cells seemed to make a substantial contribution to the alloresponse. Siplizumab significantly lowered the cumulative frequency of alloreactive sequences that could be traced to unstimulated CD4+ memory T cells. In reactions with siplizumab, an average of approximately 70% of mappable alloreactive CD4+ clones were Treg-derived, compared with around 30% in control reactions.

TCRbeta CDR3 sequencing was performed on sorted unstimulated T cells and on proliferating T cells recovered from mixed lymphocyte reactions. Fresh whole blood from about 10 HLA-typed healthy donors served as the source for isolating PBMCs. To map where alloreactive clones came from, CD4+ non-regulatory T cells in the unstimulated state were FACS-sorted. On this clone itself: The specificity of this receptor is unknown. No base quality values were provided; no much bigger clone lies one nucleotide off.

V and J are trimmed by 11 bases and 3 bases, and the gene matches miss 11 bases of the junction. The germline V gene sets CDR1 to MNHNS and CDR2 to SASEGT. Including the terminal cysteine and phenylalanine, the CDR3 comprises 14 residues. Only the CDR3 DNA stays, 42 bases, in frame from base 1. The method was the immunoSEQ multiplex PCR assay. Approximately 100,000 TCR templates per sample were assayed on the deep sequencing platform. Genomic DNA extracted from sorted T cells was the material used for TCRbeta CDR3 sequencing. The source study handled its data this way. The R programming language was used for clonal analysis of TCRbeta CDR3 data. Comparing unstimulated samples against CFSE-low samples taken after the reaction was how alloreactive CD4+ and CD8+ clones were defined. Regulatory or non-regulatory origin was assigned to alloreactive CD4+ clones by matching of sequences to sorted unstimulated Treg and non-Treg repertoires. The source is immuneACCESS, and TCRdb retained only in-frame sequences with V and J called. Part of the clones is not carried over; for the studies checked, unresolved V genes explain less than half of this, and the remainder is unexplained. The D gene and trimming were derived from the DNA, and the V and J assignments and clone size from that table. Present in this sample are around 100,000 clones, 94% of which were seen just once. Less than 1.5% of the sample goes to the ten largest clones.

The sample taken for sequencing was non-Treg CD4+ T cells sorted from blood. The sample's cell subset or site label, in plain terms: FACS-sorted unstimulated CD4+ non-regulatory T cells. This receptor was obtained from a human donor in good health. The chain was built from TRBV6-1 and TRBJ1-2, and TRBD1 aligns with 8 junction nucleotides. At the DNA level, the sequence is TGTGCCGGAACCGACAGGGGAAAGGACTATGGCTACACCTTC. Its coded protein is CAGTDRGKDYGYTF.